This T cell receptor beta chain was identified in a study of blood T cell repertoires in COVID-19. Study-wide context: T cells, B-cell-depleted T cells, or PBMCs supplied cDNA or gDNA.

Authors' data handling: Researchers report that nucleated cell counts were estimated from reference gene primer amplification. Generated by immunoSEQ multiplex PCR, the TCRdb table keeps only in-frame clones and is missing some. Clonal size and the V and J genes are those of that table, whereas D and trimming came from the DNA. The sample gives fewer than 300,000 clones, roughly 84% of which show up once; more than 1.1% is in the top ten. This TCR came from a human donor with COVID-19, enrolled during active disease. The donor label of this sample is uncertain. Sample: peripheral blood.

CDR3 region: CASSIALGQGYGYTF. The CDR3 region has the DNA TGTGCCAGTAGTATAGCCCTCGGACAGGGTTATGGCTACACCTTC. The gene calls are TRBV19 and TRBJ1-2; 8 nucleotides agree with TRBD1. There are 15 residues in the CDR3. V shed 1 base and J 5 bases; nucleotides not matched to a gene: 6. The germline V gene encodes CDR1 LNHDA and CDR2 SQIVND (reference sequence).